What follows describes a single T cell receptor (beta chain). This specimen belongs to a study of blood T cell repertoires in COVID-19. Study as a whole: The analysed material was cDNA or gDNA that came from T cells, B-cell-depleted T cells, or PBMCs.

V was clipped by 0 bases and J by 2 bases; unmatched bases: 5. Germline loops: CDR1 SGDLS, CDR2 YYNGEE. This CDR3 spans 15 amino acids. Original analysis: It was from reference gene primer amplification that nucleated cell counts were estimated. The protocol was immunoSEQ multiplex PCR, while the TCRdb copy is restricted to in-frame clones and leaves out a portion. Clone size and the V and J calls come from that table; the DNA yielded D and trimming. The profile shows some 240,000 clones, roughly 85% of them singletons. The source material was PBMCs or T cells enriched from blood (not recorded which). The origin of this receptor is a woman aged 50 to 60 who had been exposed to COVID-19. The V call is TRBV9, the J call TRBJ2-7; 7 positions agree with TRBD2. This CDR3 reads CASSVGEGRTYEQYF. CDR3 DNA sequence: TGTGCCAGCAGCGTAGGGGAGGGGAGGACCTACGAGCAGTACTTC. Together with reference TRBV9 and TRBJ2-7, the CDR3 gives the full variable domain: DSGVTQTPKHLITATGQRVTLRCSPRSGDLSVYWYQQSLDQGLQFLIQYYNGEERAKGNILERFSAQQFPDLHSELNLSSLELGDSALYFCASSVGEGRTYEQYFGPGTRLTVT.